This section outlines one TCR beta chain sequence together with its context. Its antigen is not identified. A single base separates this from a much larger clone, so it may be a read error. Likely a read error: the CDR3 ends without its conserved phenylalanine or tryptophan. Memory CD4+ T cells were sorted as CD4+CD45RO+CD25- cells. Study-level findings and limits: Greatest tumor Treg TCR overlap was with tumor naive CD4+ cells. The larger cohort examined one V-J beta rearrangement, not whole repertoires.

Semi-nested PCR with Nested Universal Primer A followed constant-region reverse priming of full-length variable regions. TCRdb reanalysed the 5' RACE reads using MiXCR and keeps one entry per CDR3 protein. The table shows roughly 9,400 distinct CDR3 sequences, with more than 15% occurring only once. The CDR3 totals 14 residues. J was trimmed by 0 bases and V by 6 bases; bases with no gene match: 2. Germline CDR1 reads MNHEY; CDR2 reads SVGAGI. This TCR came from a female donor with breast cancer. The chain is built from TRBV6-5 and TRBJ1-3, with 7 bases identical to TRBD1. The sequencing sample was made of memory CD4+ T cells sorted from blood. Subset given: memory CD4+ T cells, CD4+CD45RO+CD25-. For the CDR3, the DNA is TGTGCCAGCAGCCGGGACAGCTCTGGAAACACCATATATTTG. It yields the protein CASSRDSSGNTIYL.